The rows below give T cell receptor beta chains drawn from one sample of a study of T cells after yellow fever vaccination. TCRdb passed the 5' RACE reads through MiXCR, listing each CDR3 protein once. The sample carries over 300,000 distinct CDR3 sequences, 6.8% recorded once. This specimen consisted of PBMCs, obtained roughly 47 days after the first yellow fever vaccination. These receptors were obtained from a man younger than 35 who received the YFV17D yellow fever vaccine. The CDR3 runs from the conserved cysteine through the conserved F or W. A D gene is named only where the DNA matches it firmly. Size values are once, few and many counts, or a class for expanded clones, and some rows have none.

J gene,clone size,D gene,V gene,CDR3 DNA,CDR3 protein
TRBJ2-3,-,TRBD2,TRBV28,TGTGCCAGCAATCAAGCGGGGGGGGCCACAGATACGCAGTATTTT,CASNQAGGATDTQYF
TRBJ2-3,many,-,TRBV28,TGTGCCAGCAGTTTAGTGTCCAGCACAGATACGCAGTATTTT,CASSLVSSTDTQYF
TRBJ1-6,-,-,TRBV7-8,TGTGCCAGCAGCAACCGGGCCACCCTCCGATGGTCACCCCTCCACTTT,CASSNRATLRWSPLHF
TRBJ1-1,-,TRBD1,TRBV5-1,TGCGCCAGCAGCTTGGTGGGACAGGGTGAAGCTTTCTTT,CASSLVGQGEAFF
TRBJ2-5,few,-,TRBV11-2,TGTGCCAGCAGCCCTCAGGGTAGAGAGACCCAGTACTTC,CASSPQGRETQYF
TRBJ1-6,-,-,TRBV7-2,TGTGCCAGCAGCTTAAACGGAATTTCCGCTAATTCACCCCTCCACTTT,CASSLNGISANSPLHF
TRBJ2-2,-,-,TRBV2,TGTGCCAGCAGTGACACGGGCGGGGGCACCACCGGGGAGCTGTTTTTT,CASSDTGGGTTGELFF
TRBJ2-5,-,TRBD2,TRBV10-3,TGTGCCATCAGTCGGGCGGGGGGTGCTCAAGAGACCCAGTACTTC,CAISRAGGAQETQYF
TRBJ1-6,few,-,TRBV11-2,TGTGCCAGCAGCTTAGGGTGGGGCAATTCACCCCTCCACTTT,CASSLGWGNSPLHF
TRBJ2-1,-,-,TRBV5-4,TGTGCCAGCAGCTTCTATCGAAGTGTCTCCTACAATGAGCAGTTCTTC,CASSFYRSVSYNEQFF
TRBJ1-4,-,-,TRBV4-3,TGCGCCAGCAGCCAAGGAATAATGGGACGCATTAATGAAAAACTGTTTTTT,CASSQGIMGRINEKLFF
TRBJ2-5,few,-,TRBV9,TGTGCCAGCAGCGTTTACGGAGCCACCCAAGAGACCCAGTACTTC,CASSVYGATQETQYF
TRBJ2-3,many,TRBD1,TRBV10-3,TGTGCCATCGGACGTACCACAGGGGCCAGCACAGATACGCAGTATTTT,CAIGRTTGASTDTQYF
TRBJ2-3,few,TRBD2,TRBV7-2,TGTGCCAGCAGCTTACTAGCGGGGGCCTCGGATACGCAGTATTTT,CASSLLAGASDTQYF
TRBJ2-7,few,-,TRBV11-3,TGTGCCAGCAGCTTTAATCAGGGAGAGCAGTACTTC,CASSFNQGEQYF
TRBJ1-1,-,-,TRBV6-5,TGTGCCAGCAGTTACGAAACTACCGGGGACGAAGCTTTCTTT,CASSYETTGDEAFF
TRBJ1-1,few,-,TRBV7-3,TGTGCCAGCAAGGGTGCCGGCACTGAAGCTTTCTTT,CASKGAGTEAFF
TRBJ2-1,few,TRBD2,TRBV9,TGTGCCAGCAGCCCAGGCGCGGGGGGCCAATACAATGAGCAGTTCTTC,CASSPGAGGQYNEQFF
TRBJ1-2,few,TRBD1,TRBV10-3,TGTGCCATCAGTACCGGGACAGAGTATGGCTACACCTTC,CAISTGTEYGYTF
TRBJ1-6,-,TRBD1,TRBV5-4,TGTGCCAGCAGTTTGACAGGGACTGGTTCACCCCTCCACTTT,CASSLTGTGSPLHF
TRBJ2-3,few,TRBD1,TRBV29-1,TGCAGCGTTGAAGATCTCAGGGGGCCAATCCCCGACACAGATACGCAGTATTTT,CSVEDLRGPIPDTDTQYF
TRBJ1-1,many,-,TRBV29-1,TGCAGCGTTGAACGACAGGTGAACGCTGAAGCTTTCTTT,CSVERQVNAEAFF
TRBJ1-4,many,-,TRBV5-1,TGCGCCAGCAGCCTGAGGGGGGTCACTAATGAAAAACTGTTTTTT,CASSLRGVTNEKLFF
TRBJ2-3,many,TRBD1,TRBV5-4,TGTGCCAGCAGCTTAGGGGGCCTGGCAGATACGCAGTATTTT,CASSLGGLADTQYF
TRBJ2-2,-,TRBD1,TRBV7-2,TGTGCCAGCAGCCGCGACAGGGCGAACACCGGGGAGCTGTTTTTT,CASSRDRANTGELFF
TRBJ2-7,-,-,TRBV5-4,TGTGCCAGCAGCTTGGTGGGGAGTACACCCTACGAGCAGTACTTC,CASSLVGSTPYEQYF
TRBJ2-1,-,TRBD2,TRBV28,TGTGCCAGCAGCATAACCACTCCCGGGGGGAACAATGAGCAGTTCTTC,CASSITTPGGNNEQFF
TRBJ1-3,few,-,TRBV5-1,TGCGCCAGCAGCTTGGGGGCCGGCTCTGGAAACACCATATATTTT,CASSLGAGSGNTIYF
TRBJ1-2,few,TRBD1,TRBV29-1,TGCAGCGTGACAGGGGTGAAGCATGCTAACTATGGCTACACCTTC,CSVTGVKHANYGYTF
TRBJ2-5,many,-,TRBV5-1,TGCGCCAGCAGCTTGGTACTAGGACAAGAGACCCAGTACTTC,CASSLVLGQETQYF
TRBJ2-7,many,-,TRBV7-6,TGTGCCAGCAGCCCCTATGCAGGGAACTCCTACGAGCAGTACTTC,CASSPYAGNSYEQYF
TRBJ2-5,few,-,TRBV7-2,TGTGCCAGCAGCTTCAAGGTCTACGAGACCCAGTACTTC,CASSFKVYETQYF
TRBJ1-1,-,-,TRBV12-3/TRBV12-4,TGTGCCAGCAGTTTTTTGGGGCGCGAGGCTTTCTTT,CASSFLGREAFF
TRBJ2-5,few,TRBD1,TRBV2,TGTGCCAACCTGGACAGGACCGACCAAGAGACCCAGTACTTC,CANLDRTDQETQYF
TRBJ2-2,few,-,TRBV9,TGTGCCAGCAGCGGTCCGGGTGGGGCTGCGGACACCGGGGAGCTGTTTTTT,CASSGPGGAADTGELFF